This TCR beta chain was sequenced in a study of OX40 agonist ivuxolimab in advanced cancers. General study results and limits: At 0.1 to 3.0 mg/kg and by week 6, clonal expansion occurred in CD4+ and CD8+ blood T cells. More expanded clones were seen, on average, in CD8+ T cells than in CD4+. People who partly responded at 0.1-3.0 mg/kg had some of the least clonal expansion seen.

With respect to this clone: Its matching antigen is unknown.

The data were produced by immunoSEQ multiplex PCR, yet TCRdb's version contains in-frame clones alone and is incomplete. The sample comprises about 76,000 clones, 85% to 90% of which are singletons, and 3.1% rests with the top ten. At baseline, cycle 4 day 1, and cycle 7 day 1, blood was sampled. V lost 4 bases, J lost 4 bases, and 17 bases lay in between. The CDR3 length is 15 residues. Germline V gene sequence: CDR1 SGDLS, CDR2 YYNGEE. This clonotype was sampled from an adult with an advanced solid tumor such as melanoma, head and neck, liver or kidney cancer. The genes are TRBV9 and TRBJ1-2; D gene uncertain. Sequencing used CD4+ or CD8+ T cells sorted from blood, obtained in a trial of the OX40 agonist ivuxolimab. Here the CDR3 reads CASSPRSKASYGYTF. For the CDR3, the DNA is TGTGCCAGCAGCCCGCGCTCCAAGGCGTCCTATGGCTACACCTTC.